This T cell receptor (beta chain) was obtained from a study of CXCR3-negative and CXCR3-positive naive CD8 T cells. Whole-study results and caveats: CXCR3-positive naive cells carried more hydrophobic TRB CDR3s than CXCR3-negative ones.

Of note for this clonotype: Its specificity is not known.

Germline V gives CDR1 MNHEY, CDR2 SVGEGT. There are 17 residues in the CDR3. Naive CD8+ T cells were CD45RO-CCR7+CD27+CD95-. Libraries of TRB cDNA were made by 5' RACE and carried UMIs. For each CDR3 protein, TCRdb gives one entry from its re-call of the 5' RACE reads, without DNA. This sample's clone table lists about 130,000 distinct CDR3 sequences. This clonotype was obtained from a human donor in good health. Some clones in this sample may be carry-over from other donors' samples. The chain joins TRBV6-2 or TRBV6-3 to TRBJ1-5; TCRdb calls TRBD1, which cannot be checked without DNA. The sample taken for sequencing was naive CXCR3+ CD8+ T cells from blood. The subset was: CD45RO-CCR7+CD27+CD95- naive CD8+ T cells expressing CXCR3 (TNR3+). This CDR3 reads CASSYDRTGSSNQPQHF.